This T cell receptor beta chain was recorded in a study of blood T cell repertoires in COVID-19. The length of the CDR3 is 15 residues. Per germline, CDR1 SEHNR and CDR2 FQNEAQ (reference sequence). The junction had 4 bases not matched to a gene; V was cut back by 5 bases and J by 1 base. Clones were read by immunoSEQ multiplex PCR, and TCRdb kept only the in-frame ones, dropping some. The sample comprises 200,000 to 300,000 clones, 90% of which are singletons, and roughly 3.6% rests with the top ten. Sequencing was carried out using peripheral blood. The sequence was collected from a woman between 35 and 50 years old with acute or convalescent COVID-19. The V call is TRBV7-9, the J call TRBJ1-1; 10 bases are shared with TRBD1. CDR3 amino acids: CASSRRDRGNTEAFF. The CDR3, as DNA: TGTGCCAGCAGCAGACGGGACAGGGGGAACACTGAAGCTTTCTTT.